This T cell receptor beta chain was sequenced during a study of Ad26.COV2.S vaccination and SARS-CoV-2 variants. Remarks on this clone: Antigen: not known.

Study observations and caveats: Substantial response breadth was reportedly seen for spike-specific CD8+ and CD4+ T cells after vaccination. The analyses of TCR breadth and depth may have understated the size of total T cell responses. Ad26.COV2.S recipients had broader spike-specific TCRs (P = 0.0014).

This table comes from immunoSEQ multiplex PCR, and its TCRdb copy is limited to in-frame clones, with some not included. The sample lists about 260,000 clones, 87% seen once, with 2.9% in the top ten. Indicated treatment: about 20 received Ad26.COV2.S at low or high dose, single or two shots; 5 received placebo; per-sample allocation not given. Repertoires come from day 63 after the first vaccine or placebo injection. In Boston, the donor was an adult between 18-55 years of age. This TCR came from a person between 18 and 65 years old who received the Ad26.COV2.S COVID-19 vaccine or a placebo. Sample: peripheral blood, taken in a trial of Ad26.COV2.S vaccine versus placebo.

CDR3 DNA: TGTGCCAGCAGCCCTGCAGACGAGCAGTACGTC. This sequence encodes CASSPADEQYV. This chain links TRBV5-6 with TRBJ2-7, with no clear D. V dropped 4 bases and J dropped 5 bases, with 7 bases sitting between them. This CDR3 is 11 amino acids long. Germline CDR1 SGHDT, CDR2 YYEEEE.